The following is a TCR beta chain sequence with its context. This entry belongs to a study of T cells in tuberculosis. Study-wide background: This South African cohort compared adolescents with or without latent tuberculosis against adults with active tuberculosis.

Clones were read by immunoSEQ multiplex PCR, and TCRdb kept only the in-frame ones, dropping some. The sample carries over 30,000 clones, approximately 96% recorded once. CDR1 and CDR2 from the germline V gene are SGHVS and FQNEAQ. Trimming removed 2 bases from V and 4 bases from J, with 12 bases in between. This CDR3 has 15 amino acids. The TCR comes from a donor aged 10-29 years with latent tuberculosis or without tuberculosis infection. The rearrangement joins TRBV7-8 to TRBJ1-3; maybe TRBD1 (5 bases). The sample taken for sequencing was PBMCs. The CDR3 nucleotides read TGTGCCAGCAGCTTATGGGGCCTAGAAGGAAACACCATATATTTT. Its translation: CASSLWGLEGNTIYF. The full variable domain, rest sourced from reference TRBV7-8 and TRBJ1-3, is GAGVSQSPRYKVAKRGQDVALRCDPISGHVSLFWYQQALGQGPEFLTYFQNEAQLDKSGLPSDRFFAERPEGSVSTLKIQRTQQEDSAVYLCASSLWGLEGNTIYFGEGSWLTVV.